This T cell receptor (beta chain) derives from a study of regulatory T cells in long-lasting Graves disease. Study-wide points: Fewer public clonotypes were shared by new patients (just under 1,000) than by persistent patients (roughly 2,500).

About this clonotype itself: Its antigen is unknown. With a much larger clone just one base away, this may be a read error.

The time point here: newly diagnosed GD, antithyroid drugs for less than 3 months. With RNA extracted from PBMCs as input, the TCR library was made. In Xi'an, China, an endocrinology department was the source of patients. To make TCR beta libraries, researchers used iRepertoire HTBI primers and Arm-PCR of CDR3 regions. Each CDR3 protein gets one entry after TCRdb re-called the multiplex PCR reads with MiXCR. The table records 510,000 or so distinct CDR3 sequences, more than 10% of them present only once. Germline trimming cut 0 bases from V and 2 bases from J; bases unmatched to any gene: 20. The CDR3 length is 21 residues. From germline, CDR1 is MGHRA and CDR2 YSYEKL. This same sample was also taken into another study, of T cells in Graves' hyperthyroidism and ophthalmopathy. That study reports: In the first-round RT-PCR of the TCR CDR3, the HTBI primer set was used. Most thyroid clonotypes expanded above 0.001 appeared in blood too.

This rearrangement joins TRBV4-1 to TRBJ2-3, with TRBD2 matching over 7 bases. This sample comprised peripheral blood mononuclear cells (PBMCs), obtained at new diagnosis, from a patient treated with antithyroid drugs. This clonotype was sampled from a woman aged 25 to 39 with Graves disease. Here the CDR3 reads CASSQEGTVGLSGGVTDTQYF. The CDR3 DNA is TGCGCCAGCAGCCAAGAGGGGACGGTGGGACTATCGGGAGGAGTCACAGATACGCAGTATTTT.